This TCR beta chain derives from a study of metastatic and nonmetastatic thyroid tumors. The wider study: Repertoires from malignant and benign thyroid patients were compared across blood and tumor or nodule tissue. Study-level findings and limits: Malignant tumors reportedly showed significantly higher TCR beta diversity than benign nodules in both blood and tumor.

Comments on this clone: Antigen: not known.

In the authors' workflow: Building a distant-metastasis classifier for papillary thyroid cancer drew on CDR3 differences across clinicopathological groups. TCRdb reanalyzed the PCR reads via MiXCR. The authors' filters were not applied to this entry. Of 36,000 or so clones detected, around 31% appear once; the ten largest clones hold roughly 15%. Thyroid surgery took place with no prior treatment in any patient. CDR3 size: 15 residues. V lost 0 bases and J lost 10, with 16 bases in between. Germline values: CDR1 SGHAT, CDR2 FQNNGV. V is TRBV11-2 and J is TRBJ2-1; D may correspond to TRBD1 or TRBD2 (5 bases each). Sequenced: tumor tissue. This clonotype was obtained from a female donor with papillary thyroid cancer or a benign thyroid nodule (not recorded which). Some clones in this sample may be carry-over from other donors' samples. In DNA form, the CDR3 reads TGTGCCAGCAGCTTAGAGAGCGGTATGCAGGGCGAGCAGTTCTTC. Amino acids: CASSLESGMQGEQFF.